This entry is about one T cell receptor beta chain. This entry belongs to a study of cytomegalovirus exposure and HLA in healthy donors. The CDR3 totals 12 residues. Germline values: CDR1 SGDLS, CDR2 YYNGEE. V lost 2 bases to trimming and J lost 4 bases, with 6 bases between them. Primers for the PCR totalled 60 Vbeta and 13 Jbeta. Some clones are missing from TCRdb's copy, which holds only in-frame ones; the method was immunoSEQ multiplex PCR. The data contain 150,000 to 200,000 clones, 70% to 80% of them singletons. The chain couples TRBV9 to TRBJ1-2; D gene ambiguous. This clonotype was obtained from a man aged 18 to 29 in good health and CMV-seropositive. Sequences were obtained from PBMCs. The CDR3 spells CASSVGSYGYTF. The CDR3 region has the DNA TGTGCCAGCAGCGTTGGTAGCTATGGCTACACCTTC.